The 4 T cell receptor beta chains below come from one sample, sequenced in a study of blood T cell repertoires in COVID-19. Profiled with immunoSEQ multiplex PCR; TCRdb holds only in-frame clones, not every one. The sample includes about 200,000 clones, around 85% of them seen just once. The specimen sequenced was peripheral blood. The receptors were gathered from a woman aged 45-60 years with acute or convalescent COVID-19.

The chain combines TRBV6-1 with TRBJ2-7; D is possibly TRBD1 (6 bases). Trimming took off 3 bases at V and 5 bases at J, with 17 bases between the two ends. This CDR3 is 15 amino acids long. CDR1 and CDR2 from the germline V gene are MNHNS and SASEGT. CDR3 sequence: CASSDQGRALDEQYF. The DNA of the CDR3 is TGTGCCAGCAGTGATCAGGGGCGAGCGTTGGACGAGCAGTACTTC.

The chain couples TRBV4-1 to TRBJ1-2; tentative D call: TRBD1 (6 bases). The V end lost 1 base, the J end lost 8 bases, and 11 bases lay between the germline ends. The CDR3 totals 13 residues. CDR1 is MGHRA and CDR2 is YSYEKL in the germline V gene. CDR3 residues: CASSQGTGRGYTF. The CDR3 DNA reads TGCGCCAGCAGCCAAGGCACAGGGCGAGGCTACACCTTC.

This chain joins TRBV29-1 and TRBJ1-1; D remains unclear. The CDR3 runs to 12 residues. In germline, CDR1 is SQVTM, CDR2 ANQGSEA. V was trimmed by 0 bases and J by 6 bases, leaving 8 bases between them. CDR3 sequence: CSVEDQAAEAFF. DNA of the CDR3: TGCAGCGTTGAAGATCAGGCCGCTGAAGCTTTCTTT.

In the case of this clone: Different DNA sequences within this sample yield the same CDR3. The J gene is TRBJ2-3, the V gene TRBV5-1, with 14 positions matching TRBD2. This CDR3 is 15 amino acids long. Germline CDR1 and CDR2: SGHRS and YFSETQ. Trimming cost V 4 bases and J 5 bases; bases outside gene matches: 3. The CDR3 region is CASSPGTSGGDTQYF. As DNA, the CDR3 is TGCGCCAGCAGCCCAGGGACTAGCGGGGGAGATACGCAGTATTTT.